A single sample is the source of the 24 T cell receptor beta chains below, sequenced in a study of T cells after yellow fever vaccination. TCRdb passed the 5' RACE reads through MiXCR, listing each CDR3 protein once. The data hold 230,000 or so distinct CDR3 sequences, with approximately 3.5% observed a single time. Material: PBMCs, obtained 15 days after the yellow fever booster vaccination. The origin of the receptors is a man between 18 and 29 years old who received the YFV17D yellow fever vaccine.

This clonotype was recorded at least ten times. The chain couples TRBV12-3 or TRBV12-4 to TRBJ1-2; TRBD1 agrees at 8 bases. With 3 bases clipped from V and 2 bases from J, the junction kept 11 bases outside the gene matches. CDR3 length: 17 residues. The CDR3 DNA sequence: TGTGCCAGCAGTTTCCTTCTCTACAGGGGGAAGAACTATGGCTACACCTTC. Translation: CASSFLLYRGKNYGYTF.

This clonotype has at least ten counts. V is TRBV15 and J is TRBJ2-1; D might be TRBD2 (5 bases). CDR1 LNHNV and CDR2 YYDKDF come from the germline V gene (reference sequence). This CDR3 is built from 16 residues. V lost 8 bases and J lost 0, with 17 bases in between. DNA of the CDR3: TGTGCCACCGGGTTATTCGGGGAAATCTCCTACAATGAGCAGTTCTTC. Translation: CATGLFGEISYNEQFF.

Many counts were recorded for this clonotype. The chain links TRBV6-1 to TRBJ2-7; 8 nucleotides match TRBD1. This CDR3 has 14 amino acids. J gave up 2 bases and V 9 bases, and 9 bases lay outside the gene matches. Germline assignment: CDR1 MNHNS and CDR2 SASEGT. The CDR3 loop is CASSPSTGAYEQYF. CDR3 in DNA: TGTGCCAGTTCCCCCTCGACAGGGGCCTACGAGCAGTACTTC.

This clonotype was observed a few times. CDR3 sequence: CATHGDKAETQYF. The CDR3 coding sequence is TGTGCCACACATGGGGATAAAGCGGAGACCCAGTACTTC. The chain joins TRBV10-3 to TRBJ2-5; D is unclear. There are 13 residues in the CDR3. V was pared by 10 bases and J by 5 bases, with 17 bases between. Germline V gene sequence: CDR1 ENHRY, CDR2 SYGVKD.

This clonotype has at least ten counts. The V call is TRBV20-1, the J call TRBJ2-7, with a weak D call TRBD2 (6 bases). The CDR3 loop spans 14 amino acids. V lost 3 bases and J 0 bases, leaving 12 bases between the germline ends. The germline V gene has CDR1 DFQATT and CDR2 SNEGSKA (reference sequence). For the CDR3, the DNA is TGCAGTGCTAGCGGGACTCCCAGCTCCTACGAGCAGTACTTC. Translation: CSASGTPSSYEQYF.

There are many counts of this clonotype. This chain links TRBV20-1 with TRBJ2-5; weak D call: TRBD1 (6 bases). Trimming stripped 3 bases from V and 1 base from J, with 12 bases between. The germline V gene encodes CDR1 DFQATT and CDR2 SNEGSKA (reference sequence). The length of the CDR3 is 14 residues. The CDR3: CSASPGVAQETQYF. For the CDR3, the DNA is TGCAGTGCTAGTCCAGGGGTGGCCCAAGAGACCCAGTACTTC.

At least ten counts were recorded for this clonotype. This rearrangement joins TRBV30 to TRBJ1-1; 9 nucleotides match TRBD1. This CDR3 is built from 12 residues. Per germline, CDR1 GTSNPN and CDR2 SVGIG (reference sequence). V shed 5 bases, J shed 6 bases, and the junction held 4 bases outside the gene matches. The CDR3 spells CAWGQGTAEAFF. The CDR3 nucleotides are TGTGCCTGGGGACAGGGGACGGCTGAAGCTTTCTTT.

This clonotype was counted many times. The chain joins TRBV9 to TRBJ1-6, with a possible D match to TRBD1 (6 bases). The germline gives CDR1 SGDLS, CDR2 YYNGEE. This CDR3 has 13 residues. V was shortened by 3 bases and J by 10 bases, with 11 bases between the two germline ends. Here the CDR3 reads CASSAPQGSPLHF. The CDR3 region has the DNA TGTGCCAGCAGCGCCCCACAGGGATCACCCCTCCACTTT.

This chain links TRBV9 with TRBJ2-2; D is perhaps TRBD2 (6 bases). Per the germline V gene, CDR1 is SGDLS and CDR2 is YYNGEE. The CDR3 has 16 amino acids. The germline V and J ends were trimmed by 0 bases and 0 bases, with 9 bases remaining between them. The CDR3 DNA reads TGTGCCAGCAGCGTAGATGGCGGGGCGAACACCGGGGAGCTGTTTTTT. Translating gives CASSVDGGANTGELFF.

At least ten counts were recorded for this clonotype. The chain has TRBV7-2 and TRBJ2-3; 7 nucleotides align to TRBD1. Trimming took 5 bases from V and 4 from J; bases not matched to a gene: 6. The germline V gene has CDR1 SGHTA and CDR2 FQGNSA. The CDR3 totals 14 residues. CDR3 in DNA: TGTGCCAGCAGCACTACGGGACAGTCAGATACGCAGTATTTT. It specifies CASSTTGQSDTQYF.

This clonotype showed up many times. The chain joins TRBV7-9 to TRBJ1-3; D ambiguous. The CDR3 is 13 residues long. The germline V gene has CDR1 SEHNR and CDR2 FQNEAQ (reference sequence). The V end was cut by 9 bases, the J end by 0 bases, with 9 bases between. As DNA, the CDR3 is TGTGCCAGTAGGAGGGACTCTGGAAACACCATATATTTT. Protein product: CASRRDSGNTIYF. Complete variable domain (other parts from reference TRBV7-9 and TRBJ1-3): DTGVSQNPRHKITKRGQNVTFRCDPISEHNRLYWYRQTLGQGPEFLTYFQNEAQLEKSRLLSDRFSAERPKGSFSTLEIQRTEQGDSAMYLCASRRDSGNTIYFGEGSWLTVV.

This clonotype was recorded many times. The chain uses TRBV4-3 and TRBJ2-1, with TRBD2 matching 14 bases. The trim removed 2 bases at V and 11 bases at J, leaving 11 bases unmatched. The CDR3 has 17 amino acids. Germline lookup yields CDR1 LGHNA and CDR2 YSLEER. The CDR3 reads CASSQSGLAGAIRKQFF. CDR3 nucleotides: TGCGCCAGCAGCCAATCGGGACTAGCGGGGGCCATACGTAAGCAGTTCTTC.

This clonotype was counted many times. This rearrangement joins TRBV4-2 to TRBJ1-1; possibly TRBD1 for D (5 bases). The germline CDR1 and CDR2 sequences are LGHNA and YNFKEQ. This CDR3 has 14 residues. Trimming removed 1 base at V and 8 bases at J, with 14 bases between. Here the CDR3 reads CASSQVPPQEEAFF. The CDR3 coding sequence is TGTGCCAGCAGCCAAGTTCCCCCACAGGAAGAAGCTTTCTTT.

The sample holds many counts of this clonotype. This chain uses TRBV5-1 with TRBJ2-2, with TRBD2 identical over 8 bases. This CDR3 has 15 amino acids. With V trimmed by 4 bases and J by 5 bases, 7 bases remained unmatched. In germline, CDR1 is SGHRS, CDR2 YFSETQ. The CDR3 coding sequence is TGCGCCAGCAGCCTTTTTAGCGGGGCTACCGGGGAGCTGTTTTTT. Translation: CASSLFSGATGELFF.

This clonotype was seen repeatedly, ten times or more. The chain joins TRBV25-1 to TRBJ2-1; D unresolved. The CDR3 contains 15 residues. Deletions cut 5 bases from V and 8 bases from J, with 19 bases between. The germline V gene encodes CDR1 MGHDK and CDR2 SYGVNS. The CDR3 loop is CASSMRLTPADEQFF. CDR3 nucleotides: TGTGCCAGCAGTATGAGACTTACCCCGGCGGATGAGCAGTTCTTC.

This clonotype has ten or more counts. The chain has TRBV19 and TRBJ2-7; either TRBD1 or TRBD2 may fit D (5 bases each). The germline V and J ends were trimmed by 7 bases and 3 bases, with 10 bases remaining between them. Germline lookup yields CDR1 LNHDA and CDR2 SQIVND (reference sequence). The CDR3 runs 12 residues. In DNA form, the CDR3 reads TGTGCCAGTACAGGGACGGGCTACGAGCAGTACTTC. This encodes CASTGTGYEQYF.

This clonotype has ten or more counts. This chain connects TRBV28 to TRBJ2-3, with 9 bases identical to TRBD1. The CDR3 consists of 17 residues. Germline loops: CDR1 MDHEN, CDR2 SYDVKM. V shed 5 bases and J 1 base; nucleotides not matched to a gene: 10. CDR3 loop: CASSNSRTGVGTDTQYF. The DNA for the CDR3 is TGTGCCAGCAGTAATTCAAGGACAGGGGTTGGCACAGATACGCAGTATTTT.

This clonotype was counted at least ten times. The chain has TRBV5-1 and TRBJ2-7; D is ambiguous. This CDR3 contains 15 residues. The germline CDR1 and CDR2 sequences are SGHRS and YFSETQ. V lost 1 base to trimming and J lost 0 bases, with 11 bases between them. CDR3 in DNA: TGCGCCAGCAGCTTGCACGACGGCAGCTCCTACGAGCAGTACTTC. Translation: CASSLHDGSSYEQYF.

The sample holds many counts of this clonotype. V is TRBV29-1 and J is TRBJ2-2; TRBD2 is a possible D gene (6 bases). Germline loops: CDR1 SQVTM, CDR2 ANQGSEA. V lost 2 bases and J 5 bases, leaving 12 bases between the germline ends. The CDR3 loop spans 14 amino acids. CDR3 DNA: TGCAGCGTTGAACGGCAGGGAGGTACCGGGGAGCTGTTTTTT. Encoded protein: CSVERQGGTGELFF.

The sample holds many counts of this clonotype. The chain recombines TRBV6-1 with TRBJ2-4; 9 bases align to TRBD2. This CDR3 is 17 amino acids long. CDR1 and CDR2 (germline): MNHNS, SASEGT. V shed 0 bases, J shed 3 bases, and the junction held 6 bases outside the gene matches. CDR3 nucleotide sequence: TGTGCCAGCAGTGAAGCGCGAGCGGGAGGTGGCAAAAACATTCAGTACTTC. It specifies CASSEARAGGGKNIQYF.

This clonotype was seen repeatedly, ten times or more. One junction end does not reproduce the germline sequence, and a read error may be involved. The V gene is TRBV20-1, the J gene TRBJ2-1; D is possibly TRBD1 (6 bases). Germline V gene sequence: CDR1 DFQATT, CDR2 SNEGSKA (reference sequence). This CDR3 is 15 amino acids long. For the CDR3, the DNA is TGCAGTGCTAGTCAGAGGACAGCCTCCTTCAATGAGCAGTTCTTC. This encodes CSASQRTASFNEQFF.

This clonotype was observed many times. The V gene is TRBV12-3 or TRBV12-4, the J gene TRBJ1-2; 7 bases are shared with TRBD1. The CDR3 runs 14 residues. Trimming at V came to 6 bases and at J to 4 bases, leaving 8 bases not matched to a gene. The CDR3 region has the DNA TGTGCCAGCAGCACCGACAGGGTTGGCTATGGCTACACCTTC. This codes for CASSTDRVGYGYTF.

This clonotype was observed at least ten times. V usage is TRBV25-1 and J usage is TRBJ1-1; TRBD1 matches 9 bases. This CDR3 has 16 residues. The trim removed 4 bases at V and 3 bases at J, leaving 9 bases unmatched. Germline CDR1 reads MGHDK; CDR2 reads SYGVNS. The CDR3 DNA sequence: TGTGCCAGCAGTGCCCGACAGGGGGATCGGGACACTGAAGCTTTCTTT. This encodes CASSARQGDRDTEAFF. Complete variable domain (other parts from reference TRBV25-1 and TRBJ1-1): EADIYQTPRYLVIGTGKKITLECSQTMGHDKMYWYQQDPGMELHLIHYSYGVNSTEKGDLSSESTVSRIRTEHFPLTLESARPSHTSQYLCASSARQGDRDTEAFFGQGTRLTVV.

This clonotype was detected many times. The rearrangement links TRBV20-1 to TRBJ1-1, with no clear D. V shed 6 bases and J shed 5 bases, with 10 bases lying between them. In germline, CDR1 is DFQATT, CDR2 SNEGSKA (reference sequence). The CDR3 runs to 11 residues. The CDR3 bases are TGCAGTGCCCCCCTCCGGACTGAAGCTTTCTTT. It specifies CSAPLRTEAFF.